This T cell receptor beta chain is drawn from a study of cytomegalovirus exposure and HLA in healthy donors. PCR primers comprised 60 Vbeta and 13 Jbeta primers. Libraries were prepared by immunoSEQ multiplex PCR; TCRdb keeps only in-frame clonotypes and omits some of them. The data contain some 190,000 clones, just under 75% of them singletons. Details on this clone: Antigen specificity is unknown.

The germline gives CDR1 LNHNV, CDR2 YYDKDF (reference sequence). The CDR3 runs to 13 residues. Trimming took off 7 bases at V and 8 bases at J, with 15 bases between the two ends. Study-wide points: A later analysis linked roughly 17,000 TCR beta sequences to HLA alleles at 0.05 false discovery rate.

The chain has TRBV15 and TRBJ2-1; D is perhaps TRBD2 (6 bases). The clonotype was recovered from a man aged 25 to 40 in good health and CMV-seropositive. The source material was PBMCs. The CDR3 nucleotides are TGTGCCACCAAAGGCAGGGAGGTACATGAGCAGTTCTTC. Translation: CATKGREVHEQFF.